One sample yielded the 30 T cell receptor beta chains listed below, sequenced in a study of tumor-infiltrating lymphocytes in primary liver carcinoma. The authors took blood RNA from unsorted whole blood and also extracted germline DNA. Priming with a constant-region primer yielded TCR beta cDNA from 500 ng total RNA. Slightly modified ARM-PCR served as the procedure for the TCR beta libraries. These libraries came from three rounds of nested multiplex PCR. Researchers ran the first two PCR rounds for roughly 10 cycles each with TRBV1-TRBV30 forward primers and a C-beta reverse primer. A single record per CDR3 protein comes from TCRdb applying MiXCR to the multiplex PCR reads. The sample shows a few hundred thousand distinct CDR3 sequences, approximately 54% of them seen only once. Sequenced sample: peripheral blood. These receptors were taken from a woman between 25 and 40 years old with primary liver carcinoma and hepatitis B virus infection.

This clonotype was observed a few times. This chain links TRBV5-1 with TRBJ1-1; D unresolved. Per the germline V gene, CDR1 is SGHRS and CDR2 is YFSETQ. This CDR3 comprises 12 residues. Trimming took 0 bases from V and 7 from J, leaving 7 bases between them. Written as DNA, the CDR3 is TGCGCCAGCAGCTTGGGTACGAATGAAGCTTTCTTT. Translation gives CASSLGTNEAFF. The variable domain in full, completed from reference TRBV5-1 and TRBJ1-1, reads KAGVTQTPRYLIKTRGQQVTLSCSPISGHRSVSWYQQTPGQGLQFLFEYFSETQRNKGNFPGRFSGRQFSNSRSEMNVSTLELGDSALYLCASSLGTNEAFFGQGTRLTVV.

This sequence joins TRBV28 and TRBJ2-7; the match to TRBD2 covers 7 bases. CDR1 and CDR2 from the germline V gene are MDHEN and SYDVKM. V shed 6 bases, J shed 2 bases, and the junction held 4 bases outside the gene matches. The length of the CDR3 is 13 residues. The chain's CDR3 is CASRRGRAYEQYF. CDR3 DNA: TGTGCCAGCAGGCGTGGGAGGGCCTACGAGCAGTACTTC. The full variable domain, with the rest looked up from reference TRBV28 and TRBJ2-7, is DVKVTQSSRYLVKRTGEKVFLECVQDMDHENMFWYRQDPGLGLRLIYFSYDVKMKEKGDIPEGYSVSREKKERFSLILESASTNQTSMYLCASRRGRAYEQYFGPGTRLTVT.

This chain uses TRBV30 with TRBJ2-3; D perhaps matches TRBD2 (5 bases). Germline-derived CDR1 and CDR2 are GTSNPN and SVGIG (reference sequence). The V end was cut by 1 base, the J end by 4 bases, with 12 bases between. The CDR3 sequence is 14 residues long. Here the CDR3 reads CAWSGHYGADTQYF. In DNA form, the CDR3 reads TGTGCCTGGAGTGGGCATTACGGGGCAGATACGCAGTATTTT.

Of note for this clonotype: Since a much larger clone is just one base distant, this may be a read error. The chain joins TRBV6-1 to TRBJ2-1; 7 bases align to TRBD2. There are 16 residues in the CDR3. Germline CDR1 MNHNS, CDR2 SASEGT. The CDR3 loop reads CASSEAVGGKDSEQLF. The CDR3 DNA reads TGTGCCAGCAGTGAAGCCGTGGGGGGGAAGGATTCTGAGCAGCTCTTC.

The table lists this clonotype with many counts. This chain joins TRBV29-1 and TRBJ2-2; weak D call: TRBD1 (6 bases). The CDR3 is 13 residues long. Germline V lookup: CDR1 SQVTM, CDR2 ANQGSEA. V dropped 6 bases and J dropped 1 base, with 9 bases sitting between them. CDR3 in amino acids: CSVRGQNTGELFF. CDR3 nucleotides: TGCAGCGTCCGGGGACAGAACACCGGGGAGCTGTTTTTT.

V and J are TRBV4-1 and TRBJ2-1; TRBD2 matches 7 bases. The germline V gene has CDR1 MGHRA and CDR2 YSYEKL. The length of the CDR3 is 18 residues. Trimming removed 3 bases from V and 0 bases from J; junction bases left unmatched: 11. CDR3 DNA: TGCGCCAGCAGCCAGGATCCACTAGCGTTGAGCTCCTACAATGAGCAGTTCTTC. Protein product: CASSQDPLALSSYNEQFF.

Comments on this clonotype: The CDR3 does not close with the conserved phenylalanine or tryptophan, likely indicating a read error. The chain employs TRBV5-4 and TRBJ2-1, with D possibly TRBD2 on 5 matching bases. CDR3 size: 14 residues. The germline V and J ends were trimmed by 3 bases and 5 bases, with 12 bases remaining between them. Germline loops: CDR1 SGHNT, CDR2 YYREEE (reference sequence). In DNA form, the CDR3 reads TGTGCCAGCAGCTGGGCGGGTAACAACAATGAGCAGTTCTTA. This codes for CASSWAGNNNEQFL.

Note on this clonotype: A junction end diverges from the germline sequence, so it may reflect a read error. For the CDR3, the DNA is TGTGCCAACAGTTTATCCTCTCCAGAGACCCAGTACTTC. Its translation is CANSLSSPETQYF. The chain employs TRBV28 and TRBJ2-5, with D unresolved. Germline loops: CDR1 MDHEN, CDR2 SYDVKM. The CDR3 contains 13 residues.

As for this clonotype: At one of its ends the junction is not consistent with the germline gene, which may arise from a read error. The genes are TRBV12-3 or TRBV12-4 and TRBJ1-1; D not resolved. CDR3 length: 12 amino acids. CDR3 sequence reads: CASSGRRTEAYF. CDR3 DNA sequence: TGTGCCAGCAGCGGCAGGAGAACTGAAGCTTACTTT.

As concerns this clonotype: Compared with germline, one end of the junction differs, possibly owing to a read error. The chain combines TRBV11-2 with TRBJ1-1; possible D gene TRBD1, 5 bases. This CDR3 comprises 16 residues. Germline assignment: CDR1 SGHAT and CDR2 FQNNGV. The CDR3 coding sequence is TGTACCAGCAGCGATCCTCGAAGGGGCGGCGACACTGAAGCTTTCTTT. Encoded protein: CTSSDPRRGGDTEAFF. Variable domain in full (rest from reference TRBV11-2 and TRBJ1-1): EAGVAQSPRYKIIEKRQSVAFWCNPISGHATLYWYQQILGQGPKLLIQFQNNGVVDDSQLPKDRFSAERLKGVDSTLKIQPAKLEDSAVYLCTSSDPRRGGDTEAFFGQGTRLTVV.

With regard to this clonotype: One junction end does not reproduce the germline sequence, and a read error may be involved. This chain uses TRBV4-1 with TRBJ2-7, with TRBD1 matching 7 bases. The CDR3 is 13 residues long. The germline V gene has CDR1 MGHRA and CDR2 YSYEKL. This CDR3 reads CASSQEGGHEEYF. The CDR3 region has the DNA TGCGCCAGCAGCCAAGAAGGGGGCCACGAGGAGTACTTC.

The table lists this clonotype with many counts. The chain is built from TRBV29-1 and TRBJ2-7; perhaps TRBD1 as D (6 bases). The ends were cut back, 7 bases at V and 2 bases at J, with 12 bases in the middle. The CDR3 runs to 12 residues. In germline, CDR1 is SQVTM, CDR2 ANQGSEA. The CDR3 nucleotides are TGCAGCGCAGGACAGTTCCCCTACGAGCAGTACTTC. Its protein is CSAGQFPYEQYF.

The CDR3 here is CASSSRQIMNTEAFF. CDR3 DNA: TGTGCCAGCAGTTCGAGACAGATTATGAACACTGAAGCTTTCTTT. The gene calls are TRBV12-3 or TRBV12-4 and TRBJ1-1, with D perhaps TRBD1 (5 bases). CDR3 length: 15 amino acids. V lost 4 bases and J lost 0, with 12 bases in between.

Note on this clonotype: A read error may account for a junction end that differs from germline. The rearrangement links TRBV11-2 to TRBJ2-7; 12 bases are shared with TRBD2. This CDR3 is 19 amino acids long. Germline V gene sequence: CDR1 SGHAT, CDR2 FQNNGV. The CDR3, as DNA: TGCGCCAGCAGCTTAGTAGTACTAGCGGGAGGCGGGAGCTCATACGAGCAGTACTTC. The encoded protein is CASSLVVLAGGGSSYEQYF.

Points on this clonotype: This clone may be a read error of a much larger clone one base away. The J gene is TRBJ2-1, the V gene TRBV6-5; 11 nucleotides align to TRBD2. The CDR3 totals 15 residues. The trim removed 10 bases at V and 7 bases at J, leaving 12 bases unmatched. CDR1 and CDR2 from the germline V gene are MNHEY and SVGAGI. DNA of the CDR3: TGTGCCAACACCCCCGGGACTAGCGGTCGGAATGAGCAGTTCTTC. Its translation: CANTPGTSGRNEQFF.

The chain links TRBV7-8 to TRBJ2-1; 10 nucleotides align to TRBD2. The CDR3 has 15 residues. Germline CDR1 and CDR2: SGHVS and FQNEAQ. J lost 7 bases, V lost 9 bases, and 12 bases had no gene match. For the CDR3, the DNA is TGTGCCAGTACGCAGCTAGCGGGAGCTTTGAATGAGCAGTTCTTC. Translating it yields CASTQLAGALNEQFF. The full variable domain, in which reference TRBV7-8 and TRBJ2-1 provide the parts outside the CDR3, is GAGVSQSPRYKVAKRGQDVALRCDPISGHVSLFWYQQALGQGPEFLTYFQNEAQLDKSGLPSDRFFAERPEGSVSTLKIQRTQQEDSAVYLCASTQLAGALNEQFFGPGTRLTVL.

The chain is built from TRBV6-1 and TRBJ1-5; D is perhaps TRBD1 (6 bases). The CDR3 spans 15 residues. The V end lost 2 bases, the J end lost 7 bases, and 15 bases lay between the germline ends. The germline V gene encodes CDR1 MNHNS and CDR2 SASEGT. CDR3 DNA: TGTGCCAGCAGTGAATACGGGATGGGGGCACAGCCCCAGCATTTT. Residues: CASSEYGMGAQPQHF.

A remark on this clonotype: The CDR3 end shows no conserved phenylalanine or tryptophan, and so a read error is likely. CDR3 sequence: CASRIGLTTNEKLFL. The CDR3 nucleotides read TGTGCCAGCAGAATAGGCCTAACAACTAATGAAAAACTGTTTTTA. This sequence joins TRBV6-1 and TRBJ1-4; D unresolved. Germline-derived CDR1 and CDR2 are MNHNS and SASEGT. This CDR3 is 15 amino acids long. The V end was cut by 6 bases, the J end by 0 bases, with 11 bases between.

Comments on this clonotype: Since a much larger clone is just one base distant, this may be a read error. Written as DNA, the CDR3 is TGTGACAGCAGTTCTAGCGGGAGGGCCGGGAATGAGCAGTTCTTC. It translates to CDSSSSGRAGNEQFF. The chain has TRBV6-5 and TRBJ2-1, with 12 nucleotides matching TRBD2. CDR3 length: 15 amino acids. Looked up from germline, CDR1 is MNHEY and CDR2 is SVGAGI.

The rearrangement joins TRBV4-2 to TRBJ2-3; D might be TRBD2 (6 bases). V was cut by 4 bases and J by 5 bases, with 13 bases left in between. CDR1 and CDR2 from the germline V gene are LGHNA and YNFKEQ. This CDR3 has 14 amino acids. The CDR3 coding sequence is TGTGCCAGCAGCCGGCACTCTAGCGAAGATACGCAGTATTTT. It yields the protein CASSRHSSEDTQYF.

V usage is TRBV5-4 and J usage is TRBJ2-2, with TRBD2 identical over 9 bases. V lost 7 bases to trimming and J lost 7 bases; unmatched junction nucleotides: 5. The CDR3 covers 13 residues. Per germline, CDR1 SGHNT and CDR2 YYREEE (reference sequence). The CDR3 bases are TGTGCCAGCCGGAGCGGGAGGAACGGGGAGCTGTTTTTT. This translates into CASRSGRNGELFF.

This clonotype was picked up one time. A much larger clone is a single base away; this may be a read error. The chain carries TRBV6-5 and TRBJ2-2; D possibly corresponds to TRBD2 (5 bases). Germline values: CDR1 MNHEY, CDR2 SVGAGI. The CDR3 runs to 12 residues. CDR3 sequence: CTSSYGAGELFF. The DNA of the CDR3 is TGTACCAGCAGTTACGGGGCCGGGGAGCTGTTTTTT.

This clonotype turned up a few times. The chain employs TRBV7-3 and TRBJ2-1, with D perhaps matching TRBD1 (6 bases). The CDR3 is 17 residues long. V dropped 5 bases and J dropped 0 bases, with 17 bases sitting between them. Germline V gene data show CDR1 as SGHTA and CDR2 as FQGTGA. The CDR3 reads CASSLTPEGGSYNEQFF. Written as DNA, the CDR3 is TGTGCCAGCAGCCTTACTCCAGAAGGGGGCTCCTACAATGAGCAGTTCTTC.

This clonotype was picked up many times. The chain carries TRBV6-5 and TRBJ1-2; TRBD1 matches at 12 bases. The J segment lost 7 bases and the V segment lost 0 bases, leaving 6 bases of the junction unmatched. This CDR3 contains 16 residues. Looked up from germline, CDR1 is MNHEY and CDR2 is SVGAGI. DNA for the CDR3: TGTGCCAGCAGTTACTCCCGGGGACAGGGGGCTAGTGGCTACACCTTC. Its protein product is CASSYSRGQGASGYTF.

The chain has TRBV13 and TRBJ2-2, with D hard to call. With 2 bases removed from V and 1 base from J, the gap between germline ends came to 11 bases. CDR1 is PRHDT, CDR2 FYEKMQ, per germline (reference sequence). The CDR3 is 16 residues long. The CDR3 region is CASSLSPAKNTGELFF. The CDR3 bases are TGTGCCAGCAGCTTATCCCCAGCCAAGAACACCGGGGAGCTGTTTTTT. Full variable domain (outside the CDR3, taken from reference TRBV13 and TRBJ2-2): AAGVIQSPRHLIKEKRETATLKCYPIPRHDTVYWYQQGPGQDPQFLISFYEKMQSDKGSIPDRFSAQQFSDYHSELNMSSLELGDSALYFCASSLSPAKNTGELFFGEGSRLTVL.

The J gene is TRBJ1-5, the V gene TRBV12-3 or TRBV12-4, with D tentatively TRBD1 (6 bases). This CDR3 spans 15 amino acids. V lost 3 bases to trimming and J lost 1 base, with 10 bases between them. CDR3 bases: TGTGCCAGCAGTTTCGCCGGGACAAGCAATCAGCCCCAGCATTTT. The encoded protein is CASSFAGTSNQPQHF.

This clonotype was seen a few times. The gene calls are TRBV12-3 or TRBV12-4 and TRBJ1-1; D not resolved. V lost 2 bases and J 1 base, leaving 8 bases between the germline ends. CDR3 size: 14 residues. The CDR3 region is CASSLTAGNTEAFF. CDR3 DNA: TGTGCCAGCAGTTTAACGGCGGGGAACACTGAAGCTTTCTTT.

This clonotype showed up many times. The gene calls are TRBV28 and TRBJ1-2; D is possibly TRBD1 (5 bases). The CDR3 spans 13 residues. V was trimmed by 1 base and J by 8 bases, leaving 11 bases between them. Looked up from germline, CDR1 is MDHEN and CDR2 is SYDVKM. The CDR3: CASSLSGPGGYTF. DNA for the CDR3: TGTGCCAGCAGTTTATCGGGGCCAGGCGGCTACACCTTC.

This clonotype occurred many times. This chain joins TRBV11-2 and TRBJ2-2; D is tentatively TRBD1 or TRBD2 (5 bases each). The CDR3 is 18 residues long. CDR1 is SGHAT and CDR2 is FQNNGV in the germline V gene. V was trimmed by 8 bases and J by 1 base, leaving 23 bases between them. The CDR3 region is CASRGGPTISRNTGELFF. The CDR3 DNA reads TGTGCCAGCCGTGGGGGACCGACCATTTCCCGGAACACCGGGGAGCTGTTTTTT.

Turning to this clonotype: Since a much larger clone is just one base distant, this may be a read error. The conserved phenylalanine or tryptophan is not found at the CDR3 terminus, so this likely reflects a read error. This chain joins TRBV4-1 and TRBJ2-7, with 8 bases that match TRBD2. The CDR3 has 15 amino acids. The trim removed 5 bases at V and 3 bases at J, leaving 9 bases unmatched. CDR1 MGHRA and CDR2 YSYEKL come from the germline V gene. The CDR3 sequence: CASSFQLAEVYEQYL. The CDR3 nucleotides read TGCGCCAGCAGCTTCCAACTAGCGGAGGTCTACGAGCAGTACCTC.